This is a list of T cell receptor beta chains from one sample in a study of blood T cell repertoires in COVID-19. Measured with immunoSEQ multiplex PCR; TCRdb has only the in-frame clones, and not every one. The sample comprises 45,000 to 50,000 clones, roughly 84% of which are singletons, and approximately 6% rests with the top ten. The sequenced material came from peripheral blood. Receptor source: an older woman with acute or convalescent COVID-19. Each CDR3 is given with its conserved first and last residue. The order of the fields is D gene, V gene, clone size, J gene, CDR3 DNA, CDR3 protein. D genes are given only for firm matches. Expanded clones get a size class; other rows say once, few or many, or leave the size out.

D gene: TRBD2
V gene: TRBV9
clone size: few
J gene: TRBJ2-2
CDR3 DNA: TGTGCCAGCAGCGTAGTTCCTAGCGGGAGCGCGAACACCGGGGAGCTGTTTTTT
CDR3 protein: CASSVVPSGSANTGELFF

D gene: -
V gene: TRBV4-1
clone size: -
J gene: TRBJ1-2
CDR3 DNA: TGCGCCAGCAGCCAAGTTTACAGGTTGCCCTTC
CDR3 protein: CASSQVYRLPF

D gene: TRBD1
V gene: TRBV28
clone size: -
J gene: TRBJ1-2
CDR3 DNA: TGTGCCAGCAGCTTCCTACAGGGGGTAACTATTAGCTACACCTTC
CDR3 protein: CASSFLQGVTISYTF

D gene: -
V gene: TRBV6-2/TRBV6-3
clone size: -
J gene: TRBJ1-6
CDR3 DNA: TGTGCCAGCAGCCCCAGGCCCAGCTCACCCCTCCACTTT
CDR3 protein: CASSPRPSSPLHF

D gene: TRBD2
V gene: TRBV11-3
clone size: -
J gene: TRBJ2-5
CDR3 DNA: TGTGCCAGCAGCCCAGGACTAGCGGGAGAAACAAGGGAGACCCAGTACTTC
CDR3 protein: CASSPGLAGETRETQYF

D gene: -
V gene: TRBV10-3
clone size: -
J gene: TRBJ2-1
CDR3 DNA: TGTGCCATCAGTGAGTCCGGGGGTGAGCAGTTCTTC
CDR3 protein: CAISESGGEQFF

D gene: TRBD2
V gene: TRBV13
clone size: -
J gene: TRBJ2-3
CDR3 DNA: TGTGCCAGCAGCTGGACTAGCGGGTCAGATACGCAGTATTTT
CDR3 protein: CASSWTSGSDTQYF

D gene: TRBD1
V gene: TRBV5-1
clone size: once
J gene: TRBJ2-7
CDR3 DNA: TGCGCCAGCAGCCTAGGGACAGGTTTTATCTACGAGCAGTACTTC
CDR3 protein: CASSLGTGFIYEQYF

D gene: TRBD2
V gene: TRBV6-6
clone size: -
J gene: TRBJ2-7
CDR3 DNA: TGTGCCATCTCTAGCGGGGGGCCCTACGAGCAGTACTTC
CDR3 protein: CAISSGGPYEQYF

D gene: -
V gene: TRBV6-1
clone size: once
J gene: TRBJ1-5
CDR3 DNA: TGTGCCAGCAGTGATAGGAGGGGGGGAGGCAATCAGCCCCAGCATTTT
CDR3 protein: CASSDRRGGGNQPQHF

D gene: TRBD1
V gene: TRBV20-1
clone size: -
J gene: TRBJ2-7
CDR3 DNA: TGCAGTACCCTAGACAGGGATACGGAGTACTTC
CDR3 protein: CSTLDRDTEYF

D gene: -
V gene: TRBV11-2
clone size: -
J gene: TRBJ2-3
CDR3 DNA: TGTGCCAGCAGCGGCCGGGACTGGCTTGATACGCAGTATTTT
CDR3 protein: CASSGRDWLDTQYF

D gene: -
V gene: TRBV20-1
clone size: -
J gene: TRBJ1-1
CDR3 DNA: TGCAGTGCTTATAGGGGCACTGAAGCTTTCTTT
CDR3 protein: CSAYRGTEAFF

D gene: -
V gene: TRBV15
clone size: -
J gene: TRBJ1-2
CDR3 DNA: TGTGCCACCAGCAGAGATTTCGCAGGGCGCGGCTACACCTTC
CDR3 protein: CATSRDFAGRGYTF

D gene: TRBD1
V gene: TRBV10-3
clone size: -
J gene: TRBJ2-7
CDR3 DNA: TGTGCCATCAGTGAATCGGGACAGGGCATCCAATACGAGCAGTACTTC
CDR3 protein: CAISESGQGIQYEQYF

D gene: TRBD1
V gene: TRBV18
clone size: -
J gene: TRBJ2-2
CDR3 DNA: TGTGCCAGCTCAAAACAGGGGCCCTTAAACACCGGGGAGCTGTTTTTT
CDR3 protein: CASSKQGPLNTGELFF

D gene: TRBD1
V gene: TRBV2
clone size: medium-sized
J gene: TRBJ1-3
CDR3 DNA: TGTGCCAGCACTAGGGACAGGGGGTTTGCTGGAAACACCATATATTTT
CDR3 protein: CASTRDRGFAGNTIYF

D gene: -
V gene: TRBV18
clone size: -
J gene: TRBJ1-3
CDR3 DNA: TGTGCCAGCTCACCAGGCCGCTCTGGAAACACCATATATTTT
CDR3 protein: CASSPGRSGNTIYF

D gene: TRBD1
V gene: TRBV19
clone size: -
J gene: TRBJ2-7
CDR3 DNA: TGTGCCAGTAGTATTCGGGACAGAGCCTACGAGCAGTACTTC
CDR3 protein: CASSIRDRAYEQYF

D gene: -
V gene: TRBV15
clone size: -
J gene: TRBJ1-2
CDR3 DNA: TGTGCCACCAGCAGAGAGGCAGGGGCGCTTGGCTACACCTTC
CDR3 protein: CATSREAGALGYTF

D gene: -
V gene: TRBV9
clone size: -
J gene: TRBJ2-2
CDR3 DNA: TGTGCCAGCAGCGTACCCGCTAGCGTAAACACCGGGGAGCTGTTTTTT
CDR3 protein: CASSVPASVNTGELFF

D gene: -
V gene: TRBV29-1
clone size: -
J gene: TRBJ2-3
CDR3 DNA: TGCAGCGTTGAAGATCATAGCGCAGATACGCAGTATTTT
CDR3 protein: CSVEDHSADTQYF

D gene: -
V gene: TRBV6-5
clone size: -
J gene: TRBJ1-4
CDR3 DNA: TGTGCCAGCAGAACAGGACCAACTAATGAAAAACTGTTTTTT
CDR3 protein: CASRTGPTNEKLFF

D gene: -
V gene: TRBV24-1
clone size: few
J gene: TRBJ1-5
CDR3 DNA: TGTGCCACCAGTGATGGAGACAGTTCTAGCAATCAGCCCCAGCATTTT
CDR3 protein: CATSDGDSSSNQPQHF

D gene: -
V gene: TRBV19
clone size: few
J gene: TRBJ2-6
CDR3 DNA: TGTGCCAGTAGTATCGGAGGGACTGGGGCCAACGTCCTGACTTTC
CDR3 protein: CASSIGGTGANVLTF

D gene: -
V gene: TRBV6-5
clone size: -
J gene: TRBJ1-5
CDR3 DNA: TGTGCCAGCAGTTCCCTTCTAATGCGGGGGGTTCAGCCCCAGCATTTT
CDR3 protein: CASSSLLMRGVQPQHF

D gene: TRBD1
V gene: TRBV19
clone size: -
J gene: TRBJ2-2
CDR3 DNA: TGTGCCAGTAGTATTGAGGCGGGACAGGGAGATCCCGGGGAGCTGTTTTTT
CDR3 protein: CASSIEAGQGDPGELFF

D gene: TRBD1
V gene: TRBV5-8
clone size: -
J gene: TRBJ2-5
CDR3 DNA: TGTGCCAGCAGCGCGGGACAGGGTCAAGAGACCCAGTACTTC
CDR3 protein: CASSAGQGQETQYF

D gene: -
V gene: TRBV14
clone size: -
J gene: TRBJ1-1
CDR3 DNA: TGTGCCAGCAGCCAGAGCGGACTTACTGAAGCTTTCTTT
CDR3 protein: CASSQSGLTEAFF

D gene: -
V gene: TRBV21-1
clone size: -
J gene: TRBJ1-2
CDR3 DNA: TGTGCCAGCAGCAAAGGCAGGGGTTGTGGGGTAGTAGTAGGTGGCTACACCTTC
CDR3 protein: CASSKGRGCGVVVGGYTF

D gene: TRBD1
V gene: TRBV12-3/TRBV12-4
clone size: -
J gene: TRBJ1-1
CDR3 DNA: TGTGCCAGCAGTGTGACAGGGAGGACTGAAGCTTTCTTT
CDR3 protein: CASSVTGRTEAFF

D gene: -
V gene: TRBV5-1
clone size: -
J gene: TRBJ2-7
CDR3 DNA: TGCGCCAGCAGCTCCCTCGACGAGCAGTACTTC
CDR3 protein: CASSSLDEQYF

D gene: TRBD1
V gene: TRBV29-1
clone size: -
J gene: TRBJ1-5
CDR3 DNA: TGCAGCGTCGGTGAGGGGGCGGGACAGCCCCAGCATTTT
CDR3 protein: CSVGEGAGQPQHF

D gene: TRBD1
V gene: TRBV19
clone size: -
J gene: TRBJ2-2
CDR3 DNA: TGTGCCAGTCACTTAGTAATAACAGGGGACACCGGGGAGCTGTTTTTT
CDR3 protein: CASHLVITGDTGELFF

D gene: TRBD1
V gene: TRBV3-1/TRBV3-2
clone size: -
J gene: TRBJ2-7
CDR3 DNA: TGTGCCAGCAGCCAATCCCGGGACAGGGTGTTGCACGAGCAGTACTTC
CDR3 protein: CASSQSRDRVLHEQYF

D gene: -
V gene: TRBV7-8
clone size: -
J gene: TRBJ1-3
CDR3 DNA: TGTGCCAGCAGCCCAGGACAGAGAGTAAACACCATATATTTT
CDR3 protein: CASSPGQRVNTIYF

D gene: TRBD1
V gene: TRBV11-2
clone size: -
J gene: TRBJ1-4
CDR3 DNA: TGTGCCAGCAGCTTAAGGGGACAGGACAATGAAAAACTGTTTTTT
CDR3 protein: CASSLRGQDNEKLFF

D gene: TRBD2
V gene: TRBV5-8
clone size: -
J gene: TRBJ2-7
CDR3 DNA: TGTGCCAGCAGCTTGGTGGTAGGACTAGCGATCCACGAGCAGTACTTC
CDR3 protein: CASSLVVGLAIHEQYF

D gene: TRBD2
V gene: TRBV7-9
clone size: -
J gene: TRBJ2-1
CDR3 DNA: TGTGCCAGCAGCTTAGTCCTAGCGGGAGGCCTTCCGAATGAGCAGTTCTTC
CDR3 protein: CASSLVLAGGLPNEQFF

D gene: -
V gene: TRBV12-3/TRBV12-4
clone size: -
J gene: TRBJ2-1
CDR3 DNA: TGTGCCAGCAGGCCCCGGGACTACAATGAGCAGTTCTTC
CDR3 protein: CASRPRDYNEQFF

D gene: -
V gene: TRBV10-3
clone size: -
J gene: TRBJ2-5
CDR3 DNA: TGTGCCATCAGTGATGAGGGGGGGAGAAAGACCCAGTACTTC
CDR3 protein: CAISDEGGRKTQYF

D gene: TRBD1
V gene: TRBV3-1/TRBV3-2
clone size: medium-sized
J gene: TRBJ1-2
CDR3 DNA: TGTGCCAGCAGCCAAGCCGAACAGGGGAGGAATGGCTACACCTTC
CDR3 protein: CASSQAEQGRNGYTF

D gene: -
V gene: TRBV5-6
clone size: -
J gene: TRBJ2-3
CDR3 DNA: TGTGCCAGCAGCTACTTCGATACGCAGTATTTT
CDR3 protein: CASSYFDTQYF

D gene: TRBD2
V gene: TRBV6-6
clone size: -
J gene: TRBJ2-5
CDR3 DNA: TGTGCCAGCAGTCCCGGGGTAGCGGGGGGGCGTGAGACCCAGTACTTC
CDR3 protein: CASSPGVAGGRETQYF

D gene: TRBD2
V gene: TRBV10-3
clone size: -
J gene: TRBJ2-5
CDR3 DNA: TGTGCCATCAACGGGGGGGGGCCTCAAGAGACCCAGTACTTC
CDR3 protein: CAINGGGPQETQYF

D gene: TRBD1
V gene: TRBV7-9
clone size: -
J gene: TRBJ2-7
CDR3 DNA: TGTGCCAGCAGCTTCGACAGGGCGGAGTACTTC
CDR3 protein: CASSFDRAEYF

D gene: TRBD1
V gene: TRBV4-1
clone size: -
J gene: TRBJ2-2
CDR3 DNA: TGCGCCAGCAGCCAAGACCAGGGGGCGCTAGCTGGGGAGCTGTTTTTT
CDR3 protein: CASSQDQGALAGELFF

D gene: TRBD1
V gene: TRBV15
clone size: -
J gene: TRBJ1-4
CDR3 DNA: TGTGCCACCAGCATTGGGACAGGGTCACTGTTTTTT
CDR3 protein: CATSIGTGSLFF

D gene: -
V gene: TRBV10-3
clone size: -
J gene: TRBJ1-4
CDR3 DNA: TGTGCCATCAGTGAGTCGTTCGAGAATGAAAAACTGTTTTTT
CDR3 protein: CAISESFENEKLFF

D gene: -
V gene: TRBV12-5
clone size: few
J gene: TRBJ1-5
CDR3 DNA: TGTGCTAGTGGTTTTGACTTTAATCAGCCCCAGCATTTT
CDR3 protein: CASGFDFNQPQHF

D gene: -
V gene: TRBV6-5
clone size: -
J gene: TRBJ2-3
CDR3 DNA: TGTGCCAGCAGTTACTCGGGTGGGGGCCTAGGTACGCAGTATTTT
CDR3 protein: CASSYSGGGLGTQYF

D gene: -
V gene: TRBV9
clone size: -
J gene: TRBJ1-1
CDR3 DNA: TGTGCCAGCAGCTCGGACACGTTTAACACTGAAGCTTTCTTT
CDR3 protein: CASSSDTFNTEAFF

D gene: TRBD1
V gene: TRBV5-6
clone size: -
J gene: TRBJ1-5
CDR3 DNA: TGTGCCAGCAGCTCTACCCGACAGGGCAACAATCAGCCCCAGCATTTT
CDR3 protein: CASSSTRQGNNQPQHF

D gene: -
V gene: TRBV7-9
clone size: -
J gene: TRBJ1-6
CDR3 DNA: TGTGCCGTCACCTTAGTCAGAGCAGGGTCCCTCCACTTT
CDR3 protein: CAVTLVRAGSLHF